This T cell receptor (beta chain) was recorded in a study of blood T cell repertoires in COVID-19. The germline V gene has CDR1 SGHDT and CDR2 YYEEEE. The CDR3 loop spans 16 amino acids. V was clipped by 4 bases and J by 6 bases, with 17 bases between them. TCRdb's table, derived via immunoSEQ multiplex PCR, lists solely in-frame clones and lacks some. The table lists about 280,000 clones, 86% of them singletons. V and J are TRBV5-6 and TRBJ1-6; TRBD1 might be the D (5 bases). The clonotype comes from a man in his forties with active or convalescent COVID-19. Sample: peripheral blood. For the CDR3, the DNA is TGTGCCAGCAGCCCACCGGGAGGGACTGTTAATTCACCCCTCCACTTT. Its protein product is CASSPPGGTVNSPLHF. Filled out from reference TRBV5-6 and TRBJ1-6, the complete variable domain reads DAGVTQSPTHLIKTRGQQVTLRCSPKSGHDTVSWYQQALGQGPQFIFQYYEEEERQRGNFPDRFSGHQFPNYSSELNVNALLLGDSALYLCASSPPGGTVNSPLHFGNGTRLTVT.